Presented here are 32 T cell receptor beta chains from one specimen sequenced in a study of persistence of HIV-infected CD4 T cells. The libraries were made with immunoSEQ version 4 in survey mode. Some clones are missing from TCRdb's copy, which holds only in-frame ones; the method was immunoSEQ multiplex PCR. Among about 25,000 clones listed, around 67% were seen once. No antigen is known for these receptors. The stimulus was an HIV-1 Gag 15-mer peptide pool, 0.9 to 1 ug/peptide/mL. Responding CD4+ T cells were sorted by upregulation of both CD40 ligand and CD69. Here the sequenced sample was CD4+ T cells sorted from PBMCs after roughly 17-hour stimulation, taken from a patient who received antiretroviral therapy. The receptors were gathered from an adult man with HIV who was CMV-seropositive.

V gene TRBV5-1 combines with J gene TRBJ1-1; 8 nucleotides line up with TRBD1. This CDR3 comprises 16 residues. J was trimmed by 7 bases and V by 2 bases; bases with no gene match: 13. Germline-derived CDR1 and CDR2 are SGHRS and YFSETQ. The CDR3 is CASSFSYGTGGGEAFF. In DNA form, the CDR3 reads TGCGCCAGCAGCTTCTCCTACGGGACAGGTGGTGGTGAAGCTTTCTTT.

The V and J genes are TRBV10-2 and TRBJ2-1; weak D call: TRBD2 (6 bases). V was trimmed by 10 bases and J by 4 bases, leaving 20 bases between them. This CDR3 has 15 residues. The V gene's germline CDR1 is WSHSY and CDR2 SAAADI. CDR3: CATRDRGGGYNEQFF. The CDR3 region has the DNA TGCGCCACGCGGGACCGGGGTGGGGGATACAATGAGCAGTTCTTC.

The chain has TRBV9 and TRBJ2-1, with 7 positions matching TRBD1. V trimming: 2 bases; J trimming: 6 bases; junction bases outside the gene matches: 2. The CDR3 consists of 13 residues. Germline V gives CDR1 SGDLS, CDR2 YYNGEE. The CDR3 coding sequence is TGTGCCAGCAGCGTTGGGACAGTCAATGAGCAGTTCTTC. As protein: CASSVGTVNEQFF.

The CDR3 spells CASSAPPGGGSTDTQYF. In DNA, the CDR3 is TGTGCCAGCAGCGCACCCCCGGGCGGGGGGAGTACAGATACGCAGTATTTT. The genes are TRBV9 and TRBJ2-3; 8 positions agree with TRBD2. This CDR3 has 17 amino acids. Germline trimming cut 3 bases from V and 3 bases from J; bases unmatched to any gene: 12. Germline V lookup: CDR1 SGDLS, CDR2 YYNGEE.

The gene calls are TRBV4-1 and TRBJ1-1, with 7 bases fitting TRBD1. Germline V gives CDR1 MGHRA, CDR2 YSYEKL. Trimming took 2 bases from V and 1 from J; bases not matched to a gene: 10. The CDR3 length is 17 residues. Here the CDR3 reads CASSQIGTRGGNTEAFF. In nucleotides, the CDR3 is TGCGCCAGCAGCCAAATCGGGACCAGGGGGGGGAACACTGAAGCTTTCTTT.

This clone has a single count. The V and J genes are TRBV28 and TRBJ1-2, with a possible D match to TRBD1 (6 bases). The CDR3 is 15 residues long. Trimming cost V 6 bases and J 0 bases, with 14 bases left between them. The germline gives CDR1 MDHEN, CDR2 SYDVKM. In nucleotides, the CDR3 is TGTGCCAGCAGATCCACAGGGCCCGCTAACTATGGCTACACCTTC. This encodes CASRSTGPANYGYTF.

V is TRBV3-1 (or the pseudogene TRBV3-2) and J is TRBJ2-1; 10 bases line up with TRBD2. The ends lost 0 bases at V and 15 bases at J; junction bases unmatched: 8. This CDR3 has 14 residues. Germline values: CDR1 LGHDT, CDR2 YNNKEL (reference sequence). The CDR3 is CASSQDLAGGFLFF. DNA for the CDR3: TGTGCCAGCAGCCAAGATTTAGCGGGGGGTTTCTTGTTCTTC.

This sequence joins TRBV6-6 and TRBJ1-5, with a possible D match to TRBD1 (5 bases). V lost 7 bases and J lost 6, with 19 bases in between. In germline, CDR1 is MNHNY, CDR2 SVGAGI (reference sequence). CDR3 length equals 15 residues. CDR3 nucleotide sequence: TGTGCCAGCAACCCGTCCCGGGACCCCCGTCAGCCCCAGCATTTT. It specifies CASNPSRDPRQPQHF.

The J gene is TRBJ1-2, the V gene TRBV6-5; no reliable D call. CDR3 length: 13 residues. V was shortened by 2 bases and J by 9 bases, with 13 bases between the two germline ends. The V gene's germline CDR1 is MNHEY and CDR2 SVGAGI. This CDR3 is CASSYRNTYRYTF. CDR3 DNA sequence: TGTGCCAGCAGTTACCGTAACACGTACCGCTACACCTTC.

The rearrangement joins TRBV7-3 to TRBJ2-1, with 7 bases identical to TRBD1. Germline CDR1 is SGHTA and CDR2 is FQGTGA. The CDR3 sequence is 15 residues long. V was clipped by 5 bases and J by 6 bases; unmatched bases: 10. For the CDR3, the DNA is TGTGCCAGCAGCCCGACAGGGCAATCGGTCAATGAGCAGTTCTTC. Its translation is CASSPTGQSVNEQFF.

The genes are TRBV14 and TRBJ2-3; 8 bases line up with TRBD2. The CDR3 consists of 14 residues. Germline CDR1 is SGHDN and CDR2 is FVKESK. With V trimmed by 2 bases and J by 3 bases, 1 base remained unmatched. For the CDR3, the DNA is TGTGCCAGCAGCCAAATAGCGGGGACAGATACGCAGTATTTT. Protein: CASSQIAGTDTQYF.

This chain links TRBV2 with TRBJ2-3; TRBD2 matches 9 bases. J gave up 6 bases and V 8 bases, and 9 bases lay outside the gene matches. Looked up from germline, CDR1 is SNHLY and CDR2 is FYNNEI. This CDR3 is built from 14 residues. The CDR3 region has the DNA TGTGCCAGCCGGCGGGGGGGGCGCCGGGATACGCAGTATTTT. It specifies CASRRGGRRDTQYF.

The CDR3 sequence is CASSLAGQPYGYTF. The CDR3 region has the DNA TGTGCCAGCAGCTTAGCCGGACAGCCCTATGGCTACACCTTC. V and J are TRBV7-9 and TRBJ1-2; weak D call: TRBD1 (6 bases). Germline V gives CDR1 SEHNR, CDR2 FQNEAQ (reference sequence). V was cut by 0 bases and J by 4 bases, with 9 bases left in between. This CDR3 has 14 residues.

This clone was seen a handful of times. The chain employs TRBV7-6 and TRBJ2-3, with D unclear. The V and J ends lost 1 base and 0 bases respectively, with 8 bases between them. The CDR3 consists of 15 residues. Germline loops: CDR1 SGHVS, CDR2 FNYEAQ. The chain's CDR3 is CASSLGLPSTDTQYF. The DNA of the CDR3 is TGTGCCAGCAGCTTAGGACTGCCTAGCACAGATACGCAGTATTTT.

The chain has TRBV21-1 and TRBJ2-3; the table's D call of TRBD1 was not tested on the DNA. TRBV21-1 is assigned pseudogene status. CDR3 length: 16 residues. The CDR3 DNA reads TGTGCCAGCAGCAAAGGGTATTCCAGGCCCACAGATACGCAGTATTTT. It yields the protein CASSKGYSRPTDTQYF.

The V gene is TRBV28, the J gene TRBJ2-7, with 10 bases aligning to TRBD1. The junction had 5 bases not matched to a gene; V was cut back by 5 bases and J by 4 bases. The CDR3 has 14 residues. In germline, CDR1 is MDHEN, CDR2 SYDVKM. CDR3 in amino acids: CASSSGQGVYEQYF. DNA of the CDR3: TGTGCCAGCAGTAGTGGACAGGGGGTATACGAGCAGTACTTC.

The DNA for the CDR3 is TGTGCCAGCAGCCCGACTAAGCCGAACACCGGGGAGCTGTTTTTT. Protein product: CASSPTKPNTGELFF. This chain links TRBV7-9 with TRBJ2-2, with D possibly matching TRBD2 (5 bases). The V and J ends lost 5 bases and 0 bases respectively, with 10 bases between them. This CDR3 has 15 residues. The germline V gene encodes CDR1 SEHNR and CDR2 FQNEAQ (reference sequence). The full variable domain, in which reference TRBV7-9 and TRBJ2-2 provide the parts outside the CDR3, is DTGVSQNPRHKITKRGQNVTFRCDPISEHNRLYWYRQTLGQGPEFLTYFQNEAQLEKSRLLSDRFSAERPKGSFSTLEIQRTEQGDSAMYLCASSPTKPNTGELFFGEGSRLTVL.

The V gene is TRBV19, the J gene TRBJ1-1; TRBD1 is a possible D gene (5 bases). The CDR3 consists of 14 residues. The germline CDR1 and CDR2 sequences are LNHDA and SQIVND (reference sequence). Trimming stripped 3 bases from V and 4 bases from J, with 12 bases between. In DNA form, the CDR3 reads TGTGCCAGTAGTATTCTTGACAGAATCACTGAAGCTTTCTTT. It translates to CASSILDRITEAFF.

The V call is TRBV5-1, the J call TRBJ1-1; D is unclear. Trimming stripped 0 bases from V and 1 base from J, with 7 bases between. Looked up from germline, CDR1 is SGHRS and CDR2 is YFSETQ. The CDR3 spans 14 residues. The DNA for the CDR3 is TGCGCCAGCAGCTTGGACACGACGAACACTGAAGCTTTCTTT. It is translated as CASSLDTTNTEAFF.

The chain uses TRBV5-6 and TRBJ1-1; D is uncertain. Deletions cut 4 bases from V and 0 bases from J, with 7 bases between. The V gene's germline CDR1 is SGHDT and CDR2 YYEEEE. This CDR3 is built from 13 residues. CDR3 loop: CASSEVLNTEAFF. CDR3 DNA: TGTGCCAGCAGCGAAGTCTTGAACACTGAAGCTTTCTTT. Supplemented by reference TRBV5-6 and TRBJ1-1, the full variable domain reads DAGVTQSPTHLIKTRGQQVTLRCSPKSGHDTVSWYQQALGQGPQFIFQYYEEEERQRGNFPDRFSGHQFPNYSSELNVNALLLGDSALYLCASSEVLNTEAFFGQGTRLTVV.

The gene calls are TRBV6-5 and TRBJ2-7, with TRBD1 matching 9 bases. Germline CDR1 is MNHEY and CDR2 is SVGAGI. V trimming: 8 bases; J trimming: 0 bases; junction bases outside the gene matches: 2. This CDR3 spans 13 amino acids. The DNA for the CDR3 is TGTGCCAGCGGGGACAGGGCCTCCTACGAGCAGTACTTC. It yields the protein CASGDRASYEQYF.

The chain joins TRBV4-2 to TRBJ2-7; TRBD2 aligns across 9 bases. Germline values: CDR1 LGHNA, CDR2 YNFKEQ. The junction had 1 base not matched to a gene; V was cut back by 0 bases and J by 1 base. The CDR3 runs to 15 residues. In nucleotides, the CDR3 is TGTGCCAGCAGCCAAGAAAGCGGGGGGTCCTACGAGCAGTACTTC. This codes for CASSQESGGSYEQYF.

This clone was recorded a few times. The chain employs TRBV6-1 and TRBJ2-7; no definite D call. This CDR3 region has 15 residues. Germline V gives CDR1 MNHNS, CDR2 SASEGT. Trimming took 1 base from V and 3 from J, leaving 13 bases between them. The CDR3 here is CASSEGMVRFYEQYF. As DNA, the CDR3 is TGTGCCAGCAGTGAAGGAATGGTAAGGTTCTACGAGCAGTACTTC.

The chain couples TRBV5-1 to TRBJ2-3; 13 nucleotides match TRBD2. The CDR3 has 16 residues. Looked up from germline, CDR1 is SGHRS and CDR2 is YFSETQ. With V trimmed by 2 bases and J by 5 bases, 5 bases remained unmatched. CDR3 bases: TGCGCCAGCAGCTTATGGACTAGCGGGGGAAAAGATACGCAGTATTTT. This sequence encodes CASSLWTSGGKDTQYF.

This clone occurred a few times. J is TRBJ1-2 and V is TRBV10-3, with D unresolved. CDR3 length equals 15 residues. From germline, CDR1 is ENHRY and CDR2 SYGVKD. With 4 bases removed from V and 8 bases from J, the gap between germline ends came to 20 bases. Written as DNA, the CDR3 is TGTGCCATCAGTGCTTTAGGAGTAAGTCCGGCCGGCTACACCTTC. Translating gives CAISALGVSPAGYTF.

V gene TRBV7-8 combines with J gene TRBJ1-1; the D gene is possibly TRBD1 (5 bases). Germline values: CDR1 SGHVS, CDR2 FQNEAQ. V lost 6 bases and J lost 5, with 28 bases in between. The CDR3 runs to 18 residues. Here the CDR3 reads CASRTRGGSGGVGTEAFF. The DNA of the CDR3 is TGTGCCAGCAGAACTAGAGGAGGTTCGGGAGGGGTGGGGACTGAAGCTTTCTTT.

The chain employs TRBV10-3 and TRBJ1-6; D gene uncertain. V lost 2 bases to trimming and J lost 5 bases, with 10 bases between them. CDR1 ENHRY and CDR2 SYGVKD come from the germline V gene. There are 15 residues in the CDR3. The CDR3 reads CAISERGVDNSPLHF. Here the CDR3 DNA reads TGTGCCATCAGTGAGAGAGGCGTTGATAATTCACCCCTCCACTTT.

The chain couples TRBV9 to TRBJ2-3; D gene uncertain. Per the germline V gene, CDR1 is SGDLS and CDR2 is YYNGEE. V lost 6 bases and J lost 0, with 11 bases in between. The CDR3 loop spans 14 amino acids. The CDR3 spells CASTPQTSTDTQYF. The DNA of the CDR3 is TGTGCCAGCACCCCCCAGACTAGCACAGATACGCAGTATTTT.

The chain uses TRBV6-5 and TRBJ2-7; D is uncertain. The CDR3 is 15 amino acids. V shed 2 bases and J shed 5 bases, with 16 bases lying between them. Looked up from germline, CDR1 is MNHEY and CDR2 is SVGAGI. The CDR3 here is CASSYLSGTSDEQYF. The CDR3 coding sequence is TGTGCCAGCAGTTACCTTTCGGGCACCTCGGACGAGCAGTACTTC.

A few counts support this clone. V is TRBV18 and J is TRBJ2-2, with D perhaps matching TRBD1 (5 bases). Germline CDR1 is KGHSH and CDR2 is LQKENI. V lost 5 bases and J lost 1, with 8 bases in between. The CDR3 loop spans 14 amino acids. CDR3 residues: CASSSGQNTGELFF. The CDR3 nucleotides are TGTGCCAGCTCATCCGGACAGAACACCGGGGAGCTGTTTTTT. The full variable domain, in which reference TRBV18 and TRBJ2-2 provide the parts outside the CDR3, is NAGVMQNPRHLVRRRGQEARLRCSPMKGHSHVYWYRQLPEEGLKFMVYLQKENIIDESGMPKERFSAEFPKEGPSILRIQQVVRGDSAAYFCASSSGQNTGELFFGEGSRLTVL.

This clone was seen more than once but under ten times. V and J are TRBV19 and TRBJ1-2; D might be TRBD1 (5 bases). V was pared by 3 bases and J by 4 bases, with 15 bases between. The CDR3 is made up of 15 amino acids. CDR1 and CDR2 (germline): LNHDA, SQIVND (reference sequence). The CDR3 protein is CASSMTALEGYGYTF. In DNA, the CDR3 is TGTGCCAGTAGTATGACAGCCCTCGAGGGCTATGGCTACACCTTC.

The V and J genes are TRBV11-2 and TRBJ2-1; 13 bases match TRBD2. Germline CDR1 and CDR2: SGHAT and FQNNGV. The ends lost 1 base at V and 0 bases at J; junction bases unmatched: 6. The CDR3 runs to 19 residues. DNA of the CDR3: TGTGCCAGCAGCTTAGTCGGGACTAGCGGGGCTAGCTCCTACAATGAGCAGTTCTTC. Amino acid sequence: CASSLVGTSGASSYNEQFF.